This passage covers 4 T cell receptor beta chains from one sample sequenced in a study of CD8 T cells in Susac syndrome. Random hexamers were used to reverse transcribe 0.5 to 1 ug of RNA. In TCRdb, the immunoSEQ multiplex PCR reads were re-called with MiXCR into one record per CDR3 protein. The table lists about 300,000 distinct CDR3 sequences, approximately 85% of them singletons. Sequencing input: CD8+ T cells from PBMCs. The receptors come from a human donor with multiple sclerosis.

The gene calls are TRBV7-8 and TRBJ1-5, with D perhaps TRBD1 (5 bases). This CDR3 comprises 19 residues. Between the trimmed V and J ends, which lost 1 base and 7 bases, there was a span of 26 bases. The germline V gene has CDR1 SGHVS and CDR2 FQNEAQ. The chain's CDR3 is CASSLVPLEWGRPKQPQHF. The CDR3 DNA sequence: TGTGCCAGCAGCTTAGTACCATTGGAGTGGGGCAGGCCCAAACAGCCCCAGCATTTT.

The J gene is TRBJ1-3, the V gene TRBV9; unclear D gene. The CDR3 is 14 amino acids. The V gene lost 2 bases and the J gene lost 2 bases, with 8 bases spanning the gap. Germline values: CDR1 SGDLS, CDR2 YYNGEE. In nucleotides, the CDR3 is TGTGCCAGCAGCGTGACTGGACCTGGAAACACCATATATTTT. This codes for CASSVTGPGNTIYF.

V gene TRBV6-5 combines with J gene TRBJ1-2, with D possibly being TRBD1 (5 bases). Trimming took off 2 bases at V and 4 bases at J, with 11 bases between the two ends. Germline V lookup: CDR1 MNHEY, CDR2 SVGAGI. The CDR3 is 14 amino acids. The CDR3 region has the DNA TGTGCCAGCAGTTACGGGGCAGGCTTCTATGGCTACACCTTC. It translates to CASSYGAGFYGYTF.

This clonotype was seen a handful of times. The chain recombines TRBV7-9 with TRBJ2-7; maybe TRBD2 (6 bases). The CDR3 spans 14 residues. Looked up from germline, CDR1 is SEHNR and CDR2 is FQNEAQ (reference sequence). V lost 4 bases to trimming and J lost 2 bases, with 12 bases between them. CDR3 in DNA: TGTGCCAGCAGCTCTTACAGGACTACCTACGAGCAGTACTTC. Translating it yields CASSSYRTTYEQYF.